Each of the 7 T cell receptor beta chains below was sequenced from the same sample in a study of CD8 T cells in Susac syndrome. With random hexamers, roughly 0.45 to 1 ug RNA was reverse transcribed. TCRdb reprocessed the immunoSEQ multiplex PCR reads with MiXCR, giving one entry per CDR3 protein. In the table there are about 300,000 distinct CDR3 sequences, approximately 91% of which are singletons. Material for sequencing was CD8+ T cells from PBMCs. These receptor sequences come from a human donor with multiple sclerosis.

This chain links TRBV27 with TRBJ2-1; TRBD1 is a possible D gene (5 bases). The CDR3 length is 16 residues. The V gene's germline CDR1 is MNHEY and CDR2 SMNVEV (reference sequence). Trimming stripped 4 bases from V and 4 bases from J, with 17 bases between. The DNA of the CDR3 is TGTGCCAGCAGTTCCTACAGGCCCCAGCTTTACAATGAGCAGTTCTTC. It yields the protein CASSSYRPQLYNEQFF.

The rearrangement uses TRBV29-1 and TRBJ2-6; a possible D gene is TRBD2 (6 bases). Germline V lookup: CDR1 SQVTM, CDR2 ANQGSEA. The CDR3 sequence is 14 residues long. Trimming stripped 7 bases from V and 4 bases from J, with 14 bases between. Written as DNA, the CDR3 is TGCAGCGCTAGCGACGGGCACGGGGCCAACGTCCTGACTTTC. This gives the protein CSASDGHGANVLTF.

The chain employs TRBV19 and TRBJ2-2; a possible D gene is TRBD1 (6 bases). This CDR3 comprises 15 residues. Germline loops: CDR1 LNHDA, CDR2 SQIVND (reference sequence). Trimming stripped 7 bases from V and 5 bases from J, with 17 bases between. The CDR3 sequence is CASNPWGLITGELFF. The CDR3 DNA is TGTGCCAGTAACCCCTGGGGGCTAATTACCGGGGAGCTGTTTTTT.

The J gene is TRBJ1-2, the V gene TRBV29-1, with D possibly matching TRBD1 (5 bases). CDR1 SQVTM and CDR2 ANQGSEA come from the germline V gene. This CDR3 is 13 amino acids long. V was trimmed by 5 bases and J by 4 bases, leaving 14 bases between them. The CDR3 sequence is CSVLGQGVYGYTF. The CDR3 bases are TGCAGCGTTTTGGGGCAGGGTGTCTATGGCTACACCTTC.

The gene calls are TRBV14 and TRBJ2-3; TRBD2 aligns across 8 bases. Germline V gene sequence: CDR1 SGHDN, CDR2 FVKESK. This CDR3 is built from 17 residues. Unmatched junction bases numbered 7, after V lost 0 bases and J lost 2 bases. The DNA for the CDR3 is TGTGCCAGCAGCCAAGAGGAGGAGCGGGAGTACACAGATACGCAGTATTTT. Amino acid sequence: CASSQEEEREYTDTQYF.

This clonotype was detected only a few times. The chain couples TRBV12-3 or TRBV12-4 to TRBJ2-3, with D perhaps matching TRBD2 (6 bases). The CDR3 sequence is 13 residues long. Trimming took off 5 bases at V and 3 bases at J, with 9 bases between the two ends. CDR3 in amino acids: CASSRGLTDTQYF. CDR3 bases: TGTGCCAGCAGTCGTGGACTAACAGATACGCAGTATTTT.

V is TRBV2 and J is TRBJ2-2, with TRBD2 identical over 7 bases. Germline-derived CDR1 and CDR2 are SNHLY and FYNNEI. V lost 7 bases to trimming and J lost 4 bases; unmatched junction nucleotides: 3. There are 13 residues in the CDR3. The CDR3 region has the DNA TGTGCCAGCACGACTAGCTTCACCGGGGAGCTGTTTTTT. This gives the protein CASTTSFTGELFF.